These 3 T cell receptor beta chains were sequenced from one sample in a study of metastatic and nonmetastatic thyroid tumors. Using MiXCR, TCRdb re-called clones from the PCR reads. The table records roughly 3,000 clones, 25% to 30% of them present only once. No patient received treatment before thyroid surgery. Input material: tumor tissue. Receptors originate from a female donor with papillary thyroid cancer or a benign thyroid nodule (not recorded which). Some clones in this sample may be carry-over from other donors' samples.

In this sample, this clone turned up a few times. The V gene is TRBV24-1, the J gene TRBJ2-1; TRBD1 is a possible D gene (6 bases). Trimming stripped 4 bases from V and 7 bases from J, with 10 bases between. The CDR3 length is 13 residues. Germline CDR1 KGHDR, CDR2 SFDVKD. The CDR3 nucleotides are TGTGCCACCAGTGACTCCAGGGGTAATGAGCAGTTCTTC. This codes for CATSDSRGNEQFF.

This chain links TRBV2 with TRBJ1-5, with 8 bases identical to TRBD1. This CDR3 is 14 amino acids long. The V and J ends lost 6 bases and 1 base, in that order; junction bases with no gene match: 2. Germline assignment: CDR1 SNHLY and CDR2 FYNNEI. The CDR3 spells CASRGTGSNQPQHF. In nucleotides, the CDR3 is TGTGCCAGCAGGGGGACAGGAAGCAATCAGCCCCAGCATTTT.

The chain is built from TRBV11-2 and TRBJ2-1; 12 nucleotides align to TRBD2. The V segment lost 1 base and the J segment 6 bases; nucleotides outside the gene matches: 7. The CDR3 has 17 amino acids. Germline V gene data show CDR1 as SGHAT and CDR2 as FQNNGV. CDR3 DNA sequence: TGTGCCAGCAGCTTAGTAGGGCTAGCGGGAGGGTCCAATGAGCAGTTCTTC. Amino acid sequence: CASSLVGLAGGSNEQFF.